The 22 T cell receptor beta chains below were found in one sample sequenced in a study of cytomegalovirus exposure and HLA in healthy donors. PCR used 60 Vbeta primers and 13 Jbeta primers. Only in-frame clones appear in the TCRdb table, and some are missing; sequencing was by immunoSEQ multiplex PCR. The data contain roughly 110,000 clones, around 76% of them singletons. Source material: PBMCs. The receptors derive from a man aged 25 to 40 in good health and CMV-seropositive.

This clone was seen a few times. The chain is built from TRBV11-2 and TRBJ2-1, with a possible D match to TRBD2 (5 bases). From germline, CDR1 is SGHAT and CDR2 FQNNGV. V lost 1 base and J lost 4, with 17 bases in between. The CDR3 has 17 residues. This CDR3 reads CASSLGPGVRGYNEQFF. DNA for the CDR3: TGTGCCAGCAGCTTAGGACCCGGGGTAAGAGGTTACAATGAGCAGTTCTTC.

V is TRBV21-1 and J is TRBJ2-5; TRBD2, the D gene given by the table, was not confirmed from the DNA. TRBV21-1 is reported as a pseudogene. The CDR3 extends over 16 amino acids. CDR3 protein: CASSTKVGRRKETQYF. The CDR3 DNA reads as TGTGCCAGCAGCACAAAAGTAGGCAGGAGGAAAGAGACCCAGTACTTC.

This clone was recorded once. The chain is built from TRBV28 and TRBJ2-1; 9 bases fit TRBD2. The ends lost 4 bases at V and 0 bases at J; junction bases unmatched: 4. Germline loops: CDR1 MDHEN, CDR2 SYDVKM. The CDR3 length is 16 residues. The CDR3 spells CASSSEAGGSYNEQFF. Here the CDR3 DNA reads TGTGCCAGCAGTTCCGAAGCGGGGGGCTCCTACAATGAGCAGTTCTTC.

The chain has TRBV11-1 and TRBJ2-1; the match to TRBD2 covers 11 bases. CDR1 SGHAT and CDR2 FQDESV come from the germline V gene (reference sequence). The length of the CDR3 is 18 residues. The ends lost 1 base at V and 7 bases at J; junction bases unmatched: 12. Here the CDR3 reads CASSLGPGLAGGPNEQFF. Written as DNA, the CDR3 is TGTGCCAGCAGCTTAGGGCCCGGTCTAGCGGGGGGTCCGAATGAGCAGTTCTTC.

Details on this clone: One end of the junction fails to match germline, which may point to a read error. V and J are TRBV25-1 and TRBJ1-1; the D is unclear. From germline, CDR1 is MGHDK and CDR2 SYGVNS. The CDR3 contains 13 residues. The CDR3 DNA reads as TGTGCCAGCAGTGACCTGATGAACACCGAAGCTTTCTTT. Amino acid sequence: CASSDLMNTEAFF.

This chain connects TRBV19 to TRBJ2-1; a weak D match, TRBD2 (6 bases). CDR1 and CDR2 (germline): LNHDA, SQIVND (reference sequence). Trimming left V 1 base short and J 7 bases short, with 14 bases between. The CDR3 is 15 residues long. CDR3 in DNA: TGTGCCAGTAGTATAGTTAGCGGCCCTGGGAATGAGCAGTTCTTC. Translating gives CASSIVSGPGNEQFF.

The CDR3 spells CASSEQVIQSYEQYF. Here the CDR3 DNA reads TGTGCCAGCAGTGAACAGGTTATCCAGTCCTACGAGCAGTACTTC. The chain employs TRBV2 and TRBJ2-7; D gene unclear. Germline V gives CDR1 SNHLY, CDR2 FYNNEI. V lost 2 bases and J lost 1, with 12 bases in between. The CDR3 is 15 residues long.

The chain links TRBV5-1 to TRBJ1-2, with D maybe TRBD1 (6 bases). Germline-derived CDR1 and CDR2 are SGHRS and YFSETQ. V was shortened by 4 bases and J by 3 bases, with 19 bases between the two germline ends. CDR3 length: 16 residues. The CDR3 protein is CASSLNYRDTYYGYTF. The CDR3 DNA follows: TGCGCCAGCAGCCTTAATTACCGGGACACCTACTATGGCTACACCTTC. Combining the CDR3 with reference TRBV5-1 and TRBJ1-2 gives the whole variable domain KAGVTQTPRYLIKTRGQQVTLSCSPISGHRSVSWYQQTPGQGLQFLFEYFSETQRNKGNFPGRFSGRQFSNSRSEMNVSTLELGDSALYLCASSLNYRDTYYGYTFGSGTRLTVV.

The chain couples TRBV9 to TRBJ2-1, with D perhaps TRBD1 (5 bases). Germline CDR1 and CDR2: SGDLS and YYNGEE. Between the trimmed V and J ends, which lost 0 bases and 7 bases, there was a span of 8 bases. The CDR3 loop spans 13 amino acids. The CDR3 nucleotides are TGTGCCAGCAGCGTAGGGGGCTGGAATGAGCAGTTCTTC. Its translation: CASSVGGWNEQFF.

This clone came up a few times. The gene calls are TRBV5-4 and TRBJ1-1; D remains unclear. Germline CDR1 reads SGHNT; CDR2 reads YYREEE (reference sequence). V was pared by 4 bases and J by 1 base, with 14 bases between. This CDR3 has 15 residues. In DNA, the CDR3 is TGTGCCAGCAGCCCATGGGCAGTAGAGAACACTGAAGCTTTCTTT. It translates to CASSPWAVENTEAFF.

This clone turned up a few times. J is TRBJ1-2 and V is TRBV5-1; TRBD1 matches 9 bases. Trimming removed 4 bases from V and 8 bases from J; junction bases left unmatched: 9. The CDR3 totals 14 residues. CDR1 and CDR2 (germline): SGHRS, YFSETQ. The CDR3 DNA is TGCGCCAGCAGCGCCCAGGGACAGGGTATAGGCTACACCTTC. It codes for CASSAQGQGIGYTF.

This chain uses TRBV5-4 with TRBJ2-1; D gene unclear. Per germline, CDR1 SGHNT and CDR2 YYREEE (reference sequence). The CDR3 has 15 residues. V was cut by 0 bases and J by 7 bases, with 14 bases left in between. CDR3 region: CASSLEAEVANEQFF. The DNA for the CDR3 is TGTGCCAGCAGCTTGGAGGCAGAGGTCGCGAATGAGCAGTTCTTC.

The V gene is TRBV6-1, the J gene TRBJ2-3, with 8 bases that match TRBD2. V lost 10 bases, J lost 5 bases, and 11 bases stayed unmatched. CDR3 length: 14 residues. CDR1 and CDR2 (germline): MNHNS, SASEGT. CDR3 in amino acids: CATYGGGSGDTQYF. The CDR3 DNA follows: TGTGCCACCTACGGGGGGGGGTCTGGAGATACGCAGTATTTT.

This chain links TRBV5-6 with TRBJ2-5; 10 bases are shared with TRBD1. This CDR3 region has 16 residues. V shed 0 bases, J shed 4 bases, and the junction held 6 bases outside the gene matches. CDR1 and CDR2 (germline): SGHDT, YYEEEE. For the CDR3, the DNA is TGTGCCAGCAGCTTGGGGACAGGGGGAAGTGGAGAGACCCAGTACTTC. It translates to CASSLGTGGSGETQYF.

The chain carries TRBV6-5 and TRBJ1-4; TRBD1 agrees at 10 bases. Trimming took 0 bases from V and 8 from J; bases not matched to a gene: 3. This CDR3 comprises 15 residues. From germline, CDR1 is MNHEY and CDR2 SVGAGI. CDR3 nucleotide sequence: TGTGCCAGCAGTTACTCCGGGACAGGGGCAGAAAAACTGTTTTTT. Translation gives CASSYSGTGAEKLFF.

This clone was observed a few times. The chain links TRBV2 to TRBJ2-2, with 7 bases lining up with TRBD1. Germline V CDR1 and CDR2: SNHLY, FYNNEI. The CDR3 consists of 16 residues. Trimming cost V 7 bases and J 8 bases; bases outside gene matches: 16. The CDR3 sequence is CASIDPRDRHRGELFF. The CDR3 region has the DNA TGTGCCAGCATCGATCCAAGGGACAGACATCGTGGGGAGCTGTTTTTT.

This sequence joins TRBV6-6 and TRBJ1-3; weak D call: TRBD1 (5 bases). The ends were cut back, 5 bases at V and 9 bases at J, with 11 bases in the middle. Germline values: CDR1 MNHNY, CDR2 SVGAGI (reference sequence). The length of the CDR3 is 12 residues. The DNA of the CDR3 is TGTGCCAGCAGTCCGTCCGGGGGCACCATATATTTT. Protein: CASSPSGGTIYF.

The chain has TRBV5-1 and TRBJ1-3; D is unresolved. The V gene lost 3 bases and the J gene lost 0 bases, with 10 bases spanning the gap. This CDR3 contains 15 residues. Germline V gene lookup returns CDR1 SGHRS and CDR2 YFSETQ. The CDR3 reads CASSYAGTSGNTIYF. The DNA of the CDR3 is TGCGCCAGCAGCTATGCAGGAACCTCTGGAAACACCATATATTTT.

This clone has only one observation. The V call is TRBV5-4, the J call TRBJ2-3, with TRBD2 as a possible D gene (6 bases). CDR1 is SGHNT and CDR2 is YYREEE in the germline V gene (reference sequence). V dropped 5 bases and J dropped 8 bases, with 21 bases sitting between them. The CDR3 has 15 residues. The DNA for the CDR3 is TGTGCCAGCAGTCGAGCCGGGGGTGTGGGGGTTACGCAGTATTTT. It is translated as CASSRAGGVGVTQYF.

With regard to this clone: The junction departs from the called germline gene at one end, perhaps through a read error. The chain carries TRBV6-5 and TRBJ2-6; 7 positions match TRBD1. The V gene's germline CDR1 is MNHEY and CDR2 SVGAGI. The CDR3 has 15 residues. The chain's CDR3 is CASTRQGSGANGLTF. As DNA, the CDR3 is TGTGCCAGCACCAGACAGGGCTCTGGGGCCAACGGCCTGACTTTC.

This clone has a handful of counts. The J gene is TRBJ1-4, the V gene TRBV6-1, with 7 nucleotides matching TRBD1. Germline loops: CDR1 MNHNS, CDR2 SASEGT. The CDR3 runs to 14 residues. V lost 4 bases and J lost 5; bases outside the gene matches: 4. CDR3 protein: CASSGRGSNEKLFF. The CDR3 nucleotides are TGTGCCAGCAGTGGCAGGGGGAGCAATGAAAAACTGTTTTTT.

This clone was found once. This chain uses TRBV7-8 with TRBJ2-2; D possibly corresponds to TRBD2 (5 bases). The V gene's germline CDR1 is SGHVS and CDR2 FQNEAQ. CDR3 length: 16 residues. V lost 3 bases to trimming and J lost 2 bases, with 13 bases between them. In DNA form, the CDR3 reads TGTGCCAGCAGCTTGCGAGGGCCCCCTAACACCGGGGAGCTGTTTTTT. It is translated as CASSLRGPPNTGELFF.